The present TCR beta chain was sequenced within a study of cytomegalovirus exposure and HLA in healthy donors. The PCR employed 60 Vbeta primers together with 13 Jbeta primers. The protocol was immunoSEQ multiplex PCR, while the TCRdb copy is restricted to in-frame clones and leaves out a portion. The table shows some 170,000 clones, with around 74% occurring only once. Germline V gene lookup returns CDR1 MNHNY and CDR2 SVGAGI (reference sequence). The CDR3 has 14 residues. The J segment lost 2 bases and the V segment lost 5 bases, leaving 2 bases of the junction unmatched. Note on this clone: Within the sample, other DNA sequences also encode this same CDR3.

The sequenced sample was PBMCs. The receptor was derived from a male donor in good health and CMV-seronegative. V and J are TRBV6-6 and TRBJ1-5; 8 bases are a match to TRBD1. The CDR3 sequence is CASSGQGRNQPQHF. CDR3 in DNA: TGTGCCAGCAGTGGACAGGGCCGCAATCAGCCCCAGCATTTT.